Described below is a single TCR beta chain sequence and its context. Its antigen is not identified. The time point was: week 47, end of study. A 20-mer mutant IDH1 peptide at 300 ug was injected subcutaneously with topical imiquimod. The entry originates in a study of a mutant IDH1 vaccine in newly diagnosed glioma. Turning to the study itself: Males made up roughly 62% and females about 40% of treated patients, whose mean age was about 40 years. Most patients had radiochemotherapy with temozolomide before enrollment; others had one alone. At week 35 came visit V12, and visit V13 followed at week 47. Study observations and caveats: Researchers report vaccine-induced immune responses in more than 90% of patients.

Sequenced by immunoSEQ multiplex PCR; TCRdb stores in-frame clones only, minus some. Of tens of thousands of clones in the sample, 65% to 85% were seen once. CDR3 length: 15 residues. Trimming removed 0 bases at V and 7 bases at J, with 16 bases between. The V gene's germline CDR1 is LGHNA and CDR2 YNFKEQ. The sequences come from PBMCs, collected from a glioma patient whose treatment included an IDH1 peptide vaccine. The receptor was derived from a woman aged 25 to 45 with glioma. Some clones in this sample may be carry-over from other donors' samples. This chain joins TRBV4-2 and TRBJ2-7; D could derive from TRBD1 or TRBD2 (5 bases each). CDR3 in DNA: TGTGCCAGCAGCCAAGAAGTGAGGGGCCCCGGGGAGCAGTACTTC. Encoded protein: CASSQEVRGPGEQYF.